Listed below are T cell receptor beta chains from one sample, sequenced in a study of early stage breast cancer tumors. Generated by immunoSEQ multiplex PCR, the TCRdb table keeps only in-frame clones and is missing some. The sample has 25,000 to 30,000 clones; approximately 72% are singletons. The sample comprised blood. The receptor source for this set is a person aged 45 to 60 with breast cancer. Each CDR3 is given with its conserved first and last residue.

TRBV4-1	TRBJ1-2	CASSQEGSDRTYGYTF
TRBV30	TRBJ2-7	CAWSVKLGVYEQYF
TRBV4-2	TRBJ2-5	CASSQDNREWYF
TRBV5-6	TRBJ2-7	CASSLRGYEQYF
TRBV2	TRBJ2-2	CASPNNRGSGVNTGELFF
TRBV7-3	TRBJ2-1	CASSSIAGGVYNEQFF
TRBV7-2	TRBJ2-1	CASSFGSPFYNEQFF
TRBV6-1	TRBJ2-7	CASQGAGLAGGEQYF
TRBV7-2	TRBJ2-2	CASSPGQTNTGELFF
TRBV6-5	TRBJ1-1	CASSLLQGTEAFF
TRBV14	TRBJ2-7	CASSQPGQGIEGQYF
TRBV15	TRBJ2-7	CATSHGGYEQYF
TRBV5-4	TRBJ2-7	CASSLGRQGSSHEQYF